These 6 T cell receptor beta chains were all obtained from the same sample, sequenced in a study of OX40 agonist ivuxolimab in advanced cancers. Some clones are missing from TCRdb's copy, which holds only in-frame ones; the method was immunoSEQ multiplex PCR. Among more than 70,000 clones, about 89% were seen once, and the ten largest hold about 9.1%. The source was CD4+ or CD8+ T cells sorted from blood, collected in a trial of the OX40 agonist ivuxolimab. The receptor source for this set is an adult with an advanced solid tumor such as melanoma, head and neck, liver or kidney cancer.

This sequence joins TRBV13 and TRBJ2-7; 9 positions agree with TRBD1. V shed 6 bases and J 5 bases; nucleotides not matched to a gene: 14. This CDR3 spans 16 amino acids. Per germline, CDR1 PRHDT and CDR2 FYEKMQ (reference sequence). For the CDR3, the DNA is TGTGCCAGCAGTTCCTCCGTTGGGACAGGGCTCCACGAGCAGTACTTC. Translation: CASSSSVGTGLHEQYF.

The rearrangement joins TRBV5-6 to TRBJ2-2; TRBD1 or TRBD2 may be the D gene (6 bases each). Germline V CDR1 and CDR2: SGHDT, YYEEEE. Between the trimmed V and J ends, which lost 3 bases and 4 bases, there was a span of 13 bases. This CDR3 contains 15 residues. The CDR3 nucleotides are TGTGCCAGCAGCTACAGGAGGGGGTCCACCGGGGAGCTGTTTTTT. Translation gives CASSYRRGSTGELFF.

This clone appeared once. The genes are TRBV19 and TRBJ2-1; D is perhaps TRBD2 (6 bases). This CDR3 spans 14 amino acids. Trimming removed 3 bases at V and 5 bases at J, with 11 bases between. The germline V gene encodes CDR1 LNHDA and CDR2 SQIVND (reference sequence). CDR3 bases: TGTGCCAGTAGTATGGCGGGACGAAACAATGAGCAGTTCTTC. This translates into CASSMAGRNNEQFF.

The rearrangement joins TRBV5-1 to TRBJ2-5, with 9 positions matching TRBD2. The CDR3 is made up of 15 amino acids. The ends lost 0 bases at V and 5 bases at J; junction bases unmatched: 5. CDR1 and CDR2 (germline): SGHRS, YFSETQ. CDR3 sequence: CASSLVAGDEETQYF. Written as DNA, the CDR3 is TGCGCCAGCAGCTTGGTAGCGGGAGACGAGGAGACCCAGTACTTC. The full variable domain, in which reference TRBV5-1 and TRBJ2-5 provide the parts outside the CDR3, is KAGVTQTPRYLIKTRGQQVTLSCSPISGHRSVSWYQQTPGQGLQFLFEYFSETQRNKGNFPGRFSGRQFSNSRSEMNVSTLELGDSALYLCASSLVAGDEETQYFGPGTRLLVL.

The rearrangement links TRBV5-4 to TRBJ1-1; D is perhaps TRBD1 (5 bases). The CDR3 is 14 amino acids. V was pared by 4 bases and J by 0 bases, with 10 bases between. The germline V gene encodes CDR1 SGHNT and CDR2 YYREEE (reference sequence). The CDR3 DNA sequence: TGTGCCAGCAGCCCGGGACGGATGAACACTGAAGCTTTCTTT. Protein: CASSPGRMNTEAFF.

The CDR3 DNA is TGTGCCAGCAGTCTCCGCCTCATTGAGTACGATGGCTACACCTTC. Its protein product is CASSLRLIEYDGYTF. The chain recombines TRBV28 with TRBJ1-2, with D hard to call. Trimming took 5 bases from V and 6 from J, leaving 19 bases between them. CDR3 length: 15 amino acids. Germline CDR1 is MDHEN and CDR2 is SYDVKM.